Only a few counts were recorded for the clone carrying this T cell receptor (beta chain). Its antigen remains unidentified. From the 5' RACE reads, TCRdb called clonotypes with MiXCR, one entry per CDR3 protein. The sample shows around 230,000 distinct CDR3 sequences, 8% to 9.5% of them seen only once. This specimen comes from a study of CD8 T cells in ankylosing spondylitis. Study-level findings and limits: Within ankylosing spondylitis blood, a TCR beta motif made up of several highly homologous variants appeared to be characteristic.

Sequenced: blood, either unsorted or a sorted T cell fraction (not recorded which). This clonotype was sampled from a male donor with ankylosing spondylitis or in good health (not recorded which).

The CDR3 DNA follows: TGCGCCAGCAGCCAAGATCCGTCCAGGGCCTACGAGCAGTACTTC. This sequence encodes CASSQDPSRAYEQYF. The gene calls are TRBV4-3 and TRBJ2-7, with D possibly matching TRBD1 (5 bases). Trimming took off 0 bases at V and 2 bases at J, with 11 bases between the two ends. The CDR3 spans 15 residues. CDR1 is LGHNA and CDR2 is YSLEER in the germline V gene.